The T cell receptor (beta chain) under discussion was sequenced for a study of patients and donors after allogeneic stem cell transplantation. Via MiXCR, TCRdb re-called the RT-PCR reads, giving one row per CDR3 protein. The data contain about 150,000 distinct CDR3 sequences, about 24% of them singletons. Per the germline V gene, CDR1 is LGHNA and CDR2 is YNFKEQ. The CDR3 is 14 residues long. Trimming removed 3 bases at V and 9 bases at J, with 15 bases between. This clonotype was found a few times. The J gene is TRBJ2-1, the V gene TRBV4-2; TRBD1 might be the D (7 bases). The TCR was taken from a human donor who was either an allogeneic HSCT recipient or a stem cell or donor lymphocyte infusion donor (not recorded which). It is not recorded whose cells these are; they may come from a transplant donor. The specimen was blood, either unsorted or a sorted T cell fraction (not recorded which). The CDR3 nucleotides read TGTGCCAGCAGCCACTCCGGAGGGGGCGGTGAGCAGTTCTTC. It is translated as CASSHSGGGGEQFF.